This entry lists 26 T cell receptor beta chains sequenced from one sample in a study of T cell repertoires in cytomegalovirus infection. TCRdb itself ran the reads through MiXCR, one entry per CDR3 protein. Among fewer than 1,000,000 distinct CDR3 sequences listed, about a third were seen once. These TCRs are of unknown antigen specificity. The sample here was cultured CD8+ T cells from PBMCs, taken from culture after CMV antigen stimulation. These receptors originate from a human donor in good health (CMV status not recorded). Some clones in this sample may be carry-over from other donors' samples.

The chain joins TRBV7-9 to TRBJ1-1; no clear D gene. V was trimmed by 4 bases and J by 1 base, leaving 13 bases between them. This CDR3 contains 15 residues. In germline, CDR1 is SEHNR, CDR2 FQNEAQ (reference sequence). The CDR3 coding sequence is TGTGCCAGCAGCTCCGGCCCGAGGACGAACACTGAAGCTTTCTTT. This codes for CASSSGPRTNTEAFF.

This clonotype came up a few times. The chain carries TRBV7-9 and TRBJ2-7; 12 positions match TRBD1. Germline V CDR1 and CDR2: SEHNR, FQNEAQ (reference sequence). The CDR3 totals 18 residues. The V and J ends lost 2 bases and 4 bases, in that order; junction bases with no gene match: 12. The DNA of the CDR3 is TGTGCCAGCAGCTTAAACGGGGTCGGGACAGGGGGCGGGTACGAGCAGTACGTC. Its protein is CASSLNGVGTGGGYEQYV.

This clonotype has ten or more counts. The chain links TRBV7-6 to TRBJ2-1, with 12 bases that match TRBD2. Per germline, CDR1 SGHVS and CDR2 FNYEAQ. The CDR3 consists of 16 residues. V shed 6 bases and J 4 bases; nucleotides not matched to a gene: 7. The CDR3 DNA reads as TGTGCCAGCAGTCCAACTAGCGGGGGGCTTTACAATGAGCAGTTCTTC. Translating gives CASSPTSGGLYNEQFF.

CDR3 residues: CASIYRGANTGELFF. Here the CDR3 DNA reads TGTGCCAGCATCTACCGGGGGGCGAACACCGGGGAGCTGTTTTTT. The rearrangement uses TRBV12-3 or TRBV12-4 and TRBJ2-2; 7 positions match TRBD2. Losses at the gene ends were 7 bases for V and 0 bases for J; bases not matched to a gene: 5. The CDR3 is 15 residues long.

This rearrangement joins TRBV5-6 to TRBJ1-5, with D possibly TRBD1 on 5 matching bases. The germline gives CDR1 SGHDT, CDR2 YYEEEE. V lost 4 bases and J 9 bases, leaving 23 bases between the germline ends. The length of the CDR3 is 16 residues. The CDR3 sequence: CASSLGGGILLRPQHF. In nucleotides, the CDR3 is TGTGCCAGCAGCCTGGGGGGGGGTATTCTTTTAAGGCCCCAGCATTTT. Full variable domain (missing parts from reference TRBV5-6 and TRBJ1-5): DAGVTQSPTHLIKTRGQQVTLRCSPKSGHDTVSWYQQALGQGPQFIFQYYEEEERQRGNFPDRFSGHQFPNYSSELNVNALLLGDSALYLCASSLGGGILLRPQHFGDGTRLSIL.

Concerning this clonotype: One end of the junction does not line up with germline, which may come from a read error. V usage is TRBV12-5 and J usage is TRBJ2-7, with a weak D call TRBD1 (6 bases). CDR1 and CDR2 (germline): LGHNT, FRNRAP. The CDR3 totals 11 residues. CDR3 sequence: CASGYGQNKLF. CDR3 nucleotides: TGTGCTAGTGGTTACGGACAGAACAAACTCTTC.

This clonotype was seen only a few times. The chain joins TRBV28 to TRBJ2-7; TRBD1 aligns across 7 bases. Germline V gene sequence: CDR1 MDHEN, CDR2 SYDVKM. V was pared by 5 bases and J by 2 bases, with 6 bases of the junction left unmatched. This CDR3 contains 14 residues. The CDR3 sequence is CASSRWDRTYEQYV. The CDR3 DNA is TGTGCCAGCAGTAGATGGGACAGAACCTACGAGCAGTACGTC.

This clonotype occurred a few times. This chain uses TRBV6-2 or TRBV6-3 with TRBJ2-3; 13 bases map to TRBD2. CDR1 is MNHEY, CDR2 SVGEGT, per germline. The J segment lost 5 bases and the V segment lost 6 bases, leaving 14 bases of the junction unmatched. The CDR3 extends over 18 amino acids. As DNA, the CDR3 is TGTGCCAGCAGCCTGACTAGCGGGGGGTTCTTAGGGATAGATACGCAGTATTTT. Translating it yields CASSLTSGGFLGIDTQYF.

The V call is TRBV12-3 or TRBV12-4, the J call TRBJ2-3; 10 nucleotides match TRBD2. J gave up 3 bases and V 5 bases, and 8 bases lay outside the gene matches. The CDR3 length is 16 residues. CDR3 nucleotide sequence: TGTGCCAGCAGTCCAGGAGCGGGGGGGCCGACAGATACGCAGTATTTT. This codes for CASSPGAGGPTDTQYF.

On this clonotype: Given a much more abundant clone one base away, this may be a read error. The rearrangement uses TRBV7-2 and TRBJ1-1; D gene unclear. Looked up from germline, CDR1 is SGHTA and CDR2 is FQGNSA. The length of the CDR3 is 16 residues. The DNA for the CDR3 is TGTGCCAGCAGCTTAGCCTCGGGTCACCAAAACACTGAAGCTTGCTTT. Translated: CASSLASGHQNTEACF.

A single count supports this clonotype. V is TRBV7-2 and J is TRBJ1-1; D uncertain. CDR1 is SGHTA, CDR2 FQGNSA, per germline. This CDR3 comprises 9 residues. Deletions cut 5 bases from V and 12 bases from J, with 7 bases between. The CDR3 DNA sequence: TGTGCCAGCAGCCCCGATACTTTCTTT. This encodes CASSPDTFF.

This rearrangement joins TRBV6-1 to TRBJ2-7; possibly TRBD1 for D (6 bases). This CDR3 contains 14 residues. Per the germline V gene, CDR1 is MNHNS and CDR2 is SASEGT. The CDR3 reads CASSESRGSHEQYV. CDR3 bases: TGTGCCAGCAGTGAAAGCAGGGGCTCCCACGAGCAGTACGTC.

This clonotype was counted between two and nine times. CDR3 protein: CASSLWGLATTNEKLFF. CDR3 sequence (DNA): TGTGCCAGCAGCTTGTGGGGATTGGCAACAACTAATGAAAAACTGTTTTTT. The chain has TRBV5-4 and TRBJ1-4; no firm D call. Germline assignment: CDR1 SGHNT and CDR2 YYREEE (reference sequence). The CDR3 length is 17 residues. V was clipped by 1 base and J by 0 bases, with 13 bases between them.

This clonotype has only a few counts. V usage is TRBV7-9 and J usage is TRBJ1-2, with 7 positions matching TRBD1. The junction had 11 bases not matched to a gene; V was cut back by 4 bases and J by 6 bases. Germline V gives CDR1 SEHNR, CDR2 FQNEAQ (reference sequence). The CDR3 length is 15 residues. Written as DNA, the CDR3 is TGTGCCAGCAGCTCCTCTCGGGGACAGATTGATGGCTACACCTTC. It yields the protein CASSSSRGQIDGYTF.

The chain joins TRBV28 to TRBJ1-1, with D tentatively TRBD1 (6 bases). The CDR3 loop spans 18 amino acids. Between the trimmed V and J ends, which lost 6 bases and 1 base, there was a span of 24 bases. Germline values: CDR1 MDHEN, CDR2 SYDVKM. CDR3 amino acids: CASRTEPTEGGGNTEAFF. CDR3 DNA sequence: TGTGCCAGCAGGACGGAGCCAACGGAGGGGGGTGGGAACACTGAAGCTTTCTTT.

This clonotype was observed a handful of times. CDR3 residues: CAIRGGPTEQFF. The CDR3 DNA follows: TGTGCCATCAGGGGGGGGCCTACAGAGCAGTTCTTC. The V gene is TRBV2, the J gene TRBJ2-1; the D call may be TRBD1 or TRBD2 (7 bases each). CDR1 and CDR2 (germline): SNHLY, FYNNEI. This CDR3 has 12 residues. Trimming took 10 bases from V and 10 from J, leaving 17 bases between them.

The J gene is TRBJ1-1, the V gene TRBV10-3; D possibly corresponds to TRBD1 (5 bases). This CDR3 has 13 residues. With 8 bases removed from V and 2 bases from J, the gap between germline ends came to 12 bases. Germline CDR1 reads ENHRY; CDR2 reads SYGVKD. For the CDR3, the DNA is TGTGCCATCGGGACGGCCCTTAACACTGAAGCTTTCTTT. Translated, it gives CAIGTALNTEAFF.

The sample holds a few counts of this clonotype. V is TRBV4-2 and J is TRBJ2-3; D perhaps matches TRBD2 (7 bases). Germline-derived CDR1 and CDR2 are LGHNA and YNFKEQ. The V end lost 4 bases, the J end lost 5 bases, and 19 bases lay between the germline ends. The CDR3 length is 16 residues. The CDR3: CASSPRVGGREDTQYF. Written as DNA, the CDR3 is TGTGCCAGCAGCCCCCGAGTGGGGGGGCGCGAAGATACGCAGTATTTT.

The chain joins TRBV12-3 or TRBV12-4 to TRBJ2-2; D remains ambiguous. The CDR3 is 15 residues long. Trimming left V 5 bases short and J 1 base short, with 11 bases between. This CDR3 is CASSPSRLNTGELFF. CDR3 sequence (DNA): TGTGCCAGCAGTCCTTCCCGGTTGAACACCGGGGAGCTGTTTTTT.

The V call is TRBV29-1, the J call TRBJ2-7, with 9 bases aligning to TRBD2. Germline values: CDR1 SQVTM, CDR2 ANQGSEA. The CDR3 is made up of 13 amino acids. The CDR3 here is CSAVSGGPYEQYF. The DNA of the CDR3 is TGCAGTGCAGTCAGCGGGGGGCCTTACGAGCAGTACTTC.

The chain couples TRBV7-6 to TRBJ2-5; either TRBD1 or TRBD2 may supply D (5 bases each). Germline V gives CDR1 SGHVS, CDR2 FNYEAQ. Trimming removed 3 bases from V and 0 bases from J, with 11 bases in between. The length of the CDR3 is 15 residues. The CDR3 DNA is TGTGCCAGCAGCTTCGGCTGGGGGTACCAAGAGACCCAGTACTTC. It yields the protein CASSFGWGYQETQYF.

J is TRBJ2-7 and V is TRBV20-1; weak D call: TRBD1 (6 bases). The CDR3 is 13 residues long. Trimming took 1 base from V and 0 from J, leaving 7 bases between them. CDR1 is DFQATT and CDR2 is SNEGSKA in the germline V gene (reference sequence). The CDR3 reads CSARGQVSYEQYV. The CDR3 DNA follows: TGCAGTGCTAGAGGACAGGTCTCCTACGAGCAGTACGTC.

The chain is built from TRBV10-3 and TRBJ2-7; 7 positions agree with TRBD1. The V and J ends lost 6 bases and 0 bases, in that order; junction bases with no gene match: 11. The germline CDR1 and CDR2 sequences are ENHRY and SYGVKD. This CDR3 is built from 16 residues. The CDR3 reads CAISRLIGQDSYEQYF. CDR3 nucleotide sequence: TGTGCCATCAGCCGATTGATAGGACAGGACTCCTACGAGCAGTACTTC.

The chain uses TRBV7-9 and TRBJ2-4, with D possibly TRBD1 on 6 matching bases. Per germline, CDR1 SEHNR and CDR2 FQNEAQ (reference sequence). V dropped 1 base and J dropped 3 bases, with 19 bases sitting between them. This CDR3 is built from 18 residues. CDR3 region: CASSLDGQPLPFKNIQYF. The CDR3, as DNA: TGTGCCAGCAGCTTAGATGGACAGCCTCTGCCCTTCAAAAACATTCAGTACTTC. Based on the CDR3 plus reference TRBV7-9 and TRBJ2-4, the full variable domain is DTGVSQNPRHKITKRGQNVTFRCDPISEHNRLYWYRQTLGQGPEFLTYFQNEAQLEKSRLLSDRFSAERPKGSFSTLEIQRTEQGDSAMYLCASSLDGQPLPFKNIQYFGAGTRLSVL.

This clonotype was seen at least ten times. This rearrangement joins TRBV10-3 to TRBJ2-7, with 9 bases lining up with TRBD2. Germline V gene sequence: CDR1 ENHRY, CDR2 SYGVKD. V gave up 8 bases and J gave up 4 bases; unmatched junction bases: 12. This CDR3 has 15 amino acids. CDR3 region: CAIPCGGAFPYEQYV. Here the CDR3 DNA reads TGTGCCATCCCGTGCGGGGGGGCGTTCCCGTACGAGCAGTACGTC.

The chain links TRBV10-3 to TRBJ2-3, with a possible D match to TRBD1 (6 bases). The V end was cut by 2 bases, the J end by 1 base, with 10 bases between. This CDR3 region has 15 residues. Per germline, CDR1 ENHRY and CDR2 SYGVKD. CDR3 protein: CAISETGHGTDTQYF. CDR3 in DNA: TGTGCCATCAGTGAGACAGGGCACGGCACAGATACGCAGTATTTT.